The source of this TCR beta chain is a study of blood T cell repertoires in COVID-19 (dated by TCRdb to 2018 to 2020). In terms of the full investigation: The collaborator samples originated in the United States, Italy and Spain and spanned the acute and convalescent phases of COVID-19. Where available, HLA class I and class II types were taken from metadata supplied by the sample provider and were not determined by assay-based typing. The dataset comprised deeply sampled blood TCRbeta repertoires from subjects exposed to, actively infected with, or recovered from COVID-19. The prospective study material was composed of cDNA or gDNA derived from T cells, B-cell-depleted T cells, or PBMCs. The repertoires were made available in a free public database intended to serve as a resource for research on the immune response to SARS-CoV-2. A de-identified subject ID, COVID-19 status, age in years and sex were almost always included in the sample metadata. The samples were drawn from the first 160 participants of the ongoing ImmuneRACE study and from 950 to 1,500 subjects provided by 6 global collaborators.

General findings and caveats noted by the study authors: The quantity of clinical and demographic metadata differed by source and by participant and was supplied without curation.

Details on this clone: It lacks a known antigen. No base-level quality is on record; no much larger clone is a single base apart. Other nucleotide sequences from this sample produce the same CDR3.

Samples from volunteer blood donors who had recovered from COVID-19 were contributed by a second Seattle source. Whole blood was collected in K2EDTA tubes by collaborating institutions according to the institutions' own protocols. Collaborator samples were shipped for TCRbeta analysis as frozen whole blood, isolated PBMCs, or DNA extracted from either sample type. TCRbeta CDR3 regions were amplified from genomic DNA by means of the immunoSEQ Assay, a bias-controlled multiplex PCR. The original pipeline was this. Nucleated cell counts per sample were estimated from amplification of reference gene primers within the assay. Sequence reads were collapsed and filtered to measure the absolute abundance of every unique TCRbeta CDR3 rearrangement. For each sample, productive Simpson clonality was calculated by taking the square root of Simpson's diversity index across productive rearrangements. TCRdb obtained this table from immuneACCESS and retained in-frame rearrangements with V and J assigned. These tables miss some clones; where compared with another copy, unresolved V genes account for less than half of the shortfall, and the remainder is unexplained. D and trimming come from the DNA, and the V and J calls and clone size come from that table. Recorded for this sample are 200,000 to 250,000 clones; around 83% of them occurred a single time. The top ten constitute 1.4% of the sample.

V and J are truncated by 0 bases and 5 bases respectively, leaving an intervening sequence of 7 bases. CDR1 LGHDT and CDR2 YNNKEL were looked up in the germline V gene (reference sequence). Reading from cysteine to phenylalanine, the CDR3 counts 13 amino acids. Solely the CDR3 DNA is kept, with 39 bases framed from the first base. The rearrangement joined TRBV3-1 (or the pseudogene TRBV3-2) to TRBJ2-5, and perhaps TRBD1 as D gene, on 6 matching bases. This receptor was taken from a woman aged 40 to 49 who had recovered from COVID-19. Sequencing input: peripheral blood. At the DNA level, the sequence is TGTGCCAGCAGCCAAGAGAGGGGGGAGACCCAGTACTTC. The resulting protein is CASSQERGETQYF.